The 2 T cell receptor delta chains reported below all come from one sample, sequenced in a study of gamma-delta chains in newborns, infants, children. TCRdb called clones anew from the reads with CATT. Of roughly 3,500 delta-chain clones detected, 1.9% appear once; the ten largest clones hold approximately 9.4%. The sequencing input was blood. The source of these receptors is a child who was a newborn, infant or young child, either healthy, febrile or measles-vaccinated (not recorded which).

This clone turned up a few times. CDR3 protein: CACDTGYWGTPLTAQLFF. DNA of the CDR3: TGTGCCTGTGACACCGGATACTGGGGGACACCTTTGACAGCACAACTCTTCTTT. The V call is TRDV2, the J call TRDJ2; 9 bases map to TRDD3. Losses at the gene ends were 0 bases for V and 0 bases for J; bases not matched to a gene: 7. CDR3 size: 18 residues. Germline-derived CDR1 and CDR2 are GEAIGNYY and EKD.

The table lists this clone with a few counts. Other nucleotide sequences in the sample specify the same CDR3. The chain has TRDV2 and TRDJ3; 8 positions agree with TRDD3. J lost 0 bases, V lost 1 base, and 4 bases had no gene match. CDR3 size: 18 residues. CDR1 and CDR2 from the germline V gene are GEAIGNYY and EKD. CDR3 DNA sequence: TGTGCCTGTGACACTGGGGGATTCAGCTCCTGGGACACCCGACAGATGTTTTTC. Amino acid sequence: CACDTGGFSSWDTRQMFF.